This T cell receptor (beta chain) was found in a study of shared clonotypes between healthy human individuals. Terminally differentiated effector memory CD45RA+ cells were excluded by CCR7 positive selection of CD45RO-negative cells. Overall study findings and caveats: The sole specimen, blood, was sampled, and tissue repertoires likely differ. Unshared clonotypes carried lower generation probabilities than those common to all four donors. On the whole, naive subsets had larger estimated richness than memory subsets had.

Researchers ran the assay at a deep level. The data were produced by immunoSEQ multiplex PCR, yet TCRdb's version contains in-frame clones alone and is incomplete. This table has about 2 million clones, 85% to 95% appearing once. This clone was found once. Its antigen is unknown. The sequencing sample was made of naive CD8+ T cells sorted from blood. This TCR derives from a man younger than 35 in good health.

This CDR3 is CASSLDTPRFEAFF. CDR3 bases: TGTGCCAGCAGTCTCGACACCCCGAGATTTGAAGCTTTCTTT. The gene calls are TRBV28 and TRBJ1-1; no reliable D call. V dropped 5 bases and J dropped 7 bases, with 17 bases sitting between them. The CDR3 is made up of 14 amino acids. Germline values: CDR1 MDHEN, CDR2 SYDVKM.